This TCR beta chain derives from a study of blood T cell repertoires in COVID-19. Overall study: The United States, Italy and Spain were the sources of the acute and convalescent COVID-19 samples. Sources were T cells, B-cell-depleted T cells, or PBMCs; the material itself was cDNA or gDNA.

Sequencing used immunoSEQ multiplex PCR; TCRdb keeps in-frame clones, though not all of them. The sample lists around 160,000 clones; 84% were seen once. The sample consisted of PBMCs or T cells enriched from blood (not recorded which). The receptor's source is a woman aged 45 to 65 who had been exposed to COVID-19.

The CDR3 region has the DNA TGTGCCAGCAGCCCCGTTTTACAGGGGGGCTATGGCTACACCTTC. Translating it yields CASSPVLQGGYGYTF. J is TRBJ1-2 and V is TRBV3-1 (or the pseudogene TRBV3-2), with 8 bases matching TRBD1. The CDR3 runs to 15 residues. Germline trimming cut 4 bases from V and 4 bases from J; bases unmatched to any gene: 8. Per the germline V gene, CDR1 is LGHDT and CDR2 is YNNKEL (reference sequence).